Listed below are T cell receptor beta chains from one sample, sequenced in a study of CD8 T cells in ankylosing spondylitis. MiXCR, applied by TCRdb to the 5' RACE reads, yields one record per CDR3 protein. The sample lists approximately 340,000 distinct CDR3 sequences, about 14% occurring once. Sequenced input: blood, either unsorted or a sorted T cell fraction (not recorded which). These receptors all stem from a male donor with ankylosing spondylitis or in good health (not recorded which). The CDR3 runs from the conserved cysteine through the conserved F or W. Fields, in order: clone size, D gene, V gene, J gene, CDR3 length, CDR3 protein, CDR3 DNA. The D gene is left open where the match is weak. Not every row has a clone size; where given, it reads once, few, many or a size class.

clone size: .
D gene: TRBD2
V gene: TRBV19
J gene: TRBJ2-1
CDR3 length: 15
CDR3 protein: CASSLGTSGIREQFF
CDR3 DNA: TGTGCCAGTAGTCTCGGGACTAGCGGAATCCGTGAGCAGTTCTTC

clone size: .
D gene: .
V gene: TRBV5-1
J gene: TRBJ2-7
CDR3 length: 13
CDR3 protein: CASSPTGIGEQYF
CDR3 DNA: TGCGCCAGCAGCCCCACGGGGATTGGAGAGCAGTACTTC

clone size: many
D gene: TRBD1
V gene: TRBV12-3/TRBV12-4
J gene: TRBJ1-3
CDR3 length: 15
CDR3 protein: CASSSSTGRGNTIYF
CDR3 DNA: TGTGCCAGCAGTTCCTCGACAGGGCGAGGAAACACCATATATTTT

clone size: .
D gene: .
V gene: TRBV6-1
J gene: TRBJ1-2
CDR3 length: 14
CDR3 protein: CASSEDRDTFGYTF
CDR3 DNA: TGTGCCAGCAGTGAAGACAGGGATACTTTTGGCTACACCTTC

clone size: few
D gene: .
V gene: TRBV5-1
J gene: TRBJ2-2
CDR3 length: 18
CDR3 protein: CASSSRGGGTANTGELFF
CDR3 DNA: TGCGCCAGCAGCTCCCGTGGGGGAGGAACCGCGAACACCGGGGAGCTGTTTTTT

clone size: .
D gene: TRBD1
V gene: TRBV5-1
J gene: TRBJ1-4
CDR3 length: 14
CDR3 protein: CASSWDRVGEKLFF
CDR3 DNA: TGCGCCAGCAGCTGGGACAGGGTAGGCGAAAAACTGTTTTTT

clone size: .
D gene: .
V gene: TRBV7-9
J gene: TRBJ1-6
CDR3 length: 12
CDR3 protein: CASSLDSQPLHF
CDR3 DNA: TGTGCCAGCAGCTTAGACAGCCAACCCCTCCACTTT

clone size: .
D gene: TRBD2
V gene: TRBV6-5
J gene: TRBJ2-1
CDR3 length: 17
CDR3 protein: CASSPLGSSGREGEQFF
CDR3 DNA: TGTGCCAGCAGTCCACTCGGTTCGAGCGGGAGGGAGGGTGAGCAGTTCTTC

clone size: few
D gene: .
V gene: TRBV5-6
J gene: TRBJ1-6
CDR3 length: 14
CDR3 protein: CASSLAVNTSPLHF
CDR3 DNA: TGTGCCAGCAGCTTGGCGGTGAATACTTCACCCCTCCACTTT

clone size: many
D gene: .
V gene: TRBV10-3
J gene: TRBJ1-2
CDR3 length: 13
CDR3 protein: CAIRGTDFYGYTF
CDR3 DNA: TGTGCCATCCGCGGGACGGACTTCTATGGCTACACCTTC

clone size: few
D gene: .
V gene: TRBV7-2
J gene: TRBJ1-3
CDR3 length: 13
CDR3 protein: CASSFRNSHTIYF
CDR3 DNA: TGTGCCAGCAGCTTTCGGAATTCGCACACCATATATTTT

clone size: many
D gene: .
V gene: TRBV3-1
J gene: TRBJ2-3
CDR3 length: 15
CDR3 protein: CASSQGRPSTDTQYF
CDR3 DNA: TGTGCCAGCAGCCAAGGCAGGCCTAGCACAGATACGCAGTATTTT

clone size: few
D gene: .
V gene: TRBV27
J gene: TRBJ2-2
CDR3 length: 14
CDR3 protein: CASARAANTGELFF
CDR3 DNA: TGTGCCAGCGCCCGGGCGGCCAACACCGGGGAGCTGTTTTTT

clone size: few
D gene: .
V gene: TRBV12-3/TRBV12-4
J gene: TRBJ2-1
CDR3 length: 13
CDR3 protein: CASSPRIYNEQFF
CDR3 DNA: TGTGCCAGCAGTCCCCGGATCTACAATGAGCAGTTCTTC

clone size: few
D gene: .
V gene: TRBV6-5
J gene: TRBJ1-1
CDR3 length: 13
CDR3 protein: CASSYGRGTEAFF
CDR3 DNA: TGTGCCAGCAGTTACGGCAGGGGAACTGAAGCTTTCTTT

clone size: .
D gene: .
V gene: TRBV4-2
J gene: TRBJ1-1
CDR3 length: 16
CDR3 protein: CASSQALRRGNTEAFF
CDR3 DNA: TGTGCCAGCAGCCAAGCCCTACGGAGGGGAAACACTGAAGCTTTCTTT

clone size: few
D gene: TRBD2
V gene: TRBV7-9
J gene: TRBJ2-5
CDR3 length: 14
CDR3 protein: CASSHASGRETQYF
CDR3 DNA: TGTGCCAGCAGTCACGCTAGCGGCCGGGAGACCCAGTACTTC

clone size: .
D gene: TRBD2
V gene: TRBV3-1
J gene: TRBJ2-7
CDR3 length: 15
CDR3 protein: CASSQSLAVSYEQYF
CDR3 DNA: TGTGCCAGCAGCCAAAGTCTAGCGGTCTCCTACGAGCAGTACTTC

clone size: .
D gene: .
V gene: TRBV6-1
J gene: TRBJ2-6
CDR3 length: 17
CDR3 protein: CASSPLGMPSGANVLTF
CDR3 DNA: TGTGCCAGCAGCCCCCTGGGCATGCCCTCTGGGGCCAACGTCCTGACTTTC

clone size: many
D gene: TRBD1
V gene: TRBV5-6
J gene: TRBJ2-7
CDR3 length: 15
CDR3 protein: CASSVRDRGFYEQYF
CDR3 DNA: TGTGCCAGCAGCGTCCGGGACAGGGGTTTCTACGAGCAGTACTTC

clone size: few
D gene: TRBD1
V gene: TRBV5-1
J gene: TRBJ2-5
CDR3 length: 16
CDR3 protein: CASSLRTGNIEETQYF
CDR3 DNA: TGCGCCAGCAGCTTGAGGACAGGGAATATCGAAGAGACCCAGTACTTC

clone size: .
D gene: .
V gene: TRBV11-3
J gene: TRBJ2-3
CDR3 length: 15
CDR3 protein: CASSLATGTTDTQYF
CDR3 DNA: TGTGCCAGCAGCTTAGCAACGGGGACCACAGATACGCAGTATTTT

clone size: many
D gene: TRBD1
V gene: TRBV10-2
J gene: TRBJ1-6
CDR3 length: 16
CDR3 protein: CASGPKGQGDNSPLHF
CDR3 DNA: TGCGCCAGCGGCCCCAAGGGACAGGGGGATAATTCACCCCTCCACTTT

clone size: .
D gene: TRBD2
V gene: TRBV20-1
J gene: TRBJ2-7
CDR3 length: 15
CDR3 protein: CSALRTSGTTYEQYF
CDR3 DNA: TGCAGTGCCCTACGGACTAGCGGGACGACCTACGAGCAGTACTTC

clone size: few
D gene: TRBD2
V gene: TRBV20-1
J gene: TRBJ2-2
CDR3 length: 16
CDR3 protein: CSVRKQAGESTGELFF
CDR3 DNA: TGCAGTGTCCGCAAACAGGCGGGAGAGTCTACCGGGGAGCTGTTTTTT

clone size: many
D gene: TRBD1
V gene: TRBV11-2
J gene: TRBJ1-4
CDR3 length: 16
CDR3 protein: CASSSGTGGDNEKLFF
CDR3 DNA: TGTGCCAGCAGCTCCGGGACAGGTGGAGATAATGAAAAACTGTTTTTT

clone size: many
D gene: .
V gene: TRBV5-1
J gene: TRBJ2-4
CDR3 length: 14
CDR3 protein: CASTAGQAKNIQYF
CDR3 DNA: TGCGCCAGCACCGCGGGACAGGCCAAAAACATTCAGTACTTC

clone size: once
D gene: .
V gene: TRBV10-3
J gene: TRBJ2-7
CDR3 length: 12
CDR3 protein: CAISGQSFGQYF
CDR3 DNA: TGTGCCATCAGTGGACAGAGTTTTGGGCAGTACTTC

clone size: few
D gene: TRBD1
V gene: TRBV7-9
J gene: TRBJ2-5
CDR3 length: 16
CDR3 protein: CASSLPGQGARETQYF
CDR3 DNA: TGTGCCAGCAGCTTACCGGGACAGGGGGCCAGGGAGACCCAGTACTTC

clone size: .
D gene: TRBD1
V gene: TRBV7-9
J gene: TRBJ2-4
CDR3 length: 16
CDR3 protein: CASAQGDRLAKNIQYF
CDR3 DNA: TGTGCCAGCGCCCAGGGGGACAGACTAGCCAAAAACATTCAGTACTTC

clone size: few
D gene: .
V gene: TRBV20-1
J gene: TRBJ2-1
CDR3 length: 11
CDR3 protein: CAQGGYNEQFF
CDR3 DNA: TGCGCGCAGGGCGGGTACAATGAGCAGTTCTTC

clone size: few
D gene: .
V gene: TRBV6-5
J gene: TRBJ2-7
CDR3 length: 13
CDR3 protein: CASSYRTQGEQYF
CDR3 DNA: TGTGCCAGCAGTTACCGGACCCAGGGTGAGCAGTACTTC

clone size: few
D gene: .
V gene: TRBV5-1
J gene: TRBJ1-6
CDR3 length: 14
CDR3 protein: CASSSGSYNSPLHF
CDR3 DNA: TGCGCCAGCAGCTCAGGATCCTATAATTCACCCCTCCACTTT

clone size: many
D gene: .
V gene: TRBV12-3/TRBV12-4
J gene: TRBJ1-2
CDR3 length: 12
CDR3 protein: CASTDGGYGYTF
CDR3 DNA: TGTGCCAGCACCGATGGGGGCTATGGCTACACCTTC

clone size: few
D gene: .
V gene: TRBV7-2
J gene: TRBJ1-1
CDR3 length: 13
CDR3 protein: CASSFGPSLGAFF
CDR3 DNA: TGTGCCAGCAGCTTTGGGCCTTCACTGGGAGCTTTCTTT

clone size: .
D gene: TRBD2
V gene: TRBV4-1
J gene: TRBJ2-5
CDR3 length: 17
CDR3 protein: CASSGGLAGPTEETQYF
CDR3 DNA: TGCGCCAGTTCTGGCGGACTAGCGGGGCCCACTGAAGAGACCCAGTACTTC

clone size: .
D gene: .
V gene: TRBV6-4
J gene: TRBJ2-1
CDR3 length: 15
CDR3 protein: CASSKGGSSYNEQFF
CDR3 DNA: TGTGCCAGCAGTAAAGGCGGCAGCTCCTACAATGAGCAGTTCTTC

clone size: .
D gene: TRBD1
V gene: TRBV6-5
J gene: TRBJ1-1
CDR3 length: 14
CDR3 protein: CASSYLQGSTEAFF
CDR3 DNA: TGTGCCAGCAGTTACCTACAGGGGTCCACTGAAGCTTTCTTT

clone size: many
D gene: TRBD2
V gene: TRBV5-4
J gene: TRBJ2-7
CDR3 length: 15
CDR3 protein: CASSLGLAGDYEQYF
CDR3 DNA: TGTGCCAGCAGCTTGGGACTAGCGGGAGATTACGAGCAGTACTTC

clone size: .
D gene: TRBD2
V gene: TRBV20-1
J gene: TRBJ2-5
CDR3 length: 17
CDR3 protein: CSARDSVYGRGGETQYF
CDR3 DNA: TGCAGTGCTAGAGATTCGGTGTACGGGAGGGGAGGAGAGACCCAGTACTTC

clone size: .
D gene: .
V gene: TRBV13
J gene: TRBJ1-3
CDR3 length: 16
CDR3 protein: CASSLAGTTSGNTIYF
CDR3 DNA: TGTGCCAGCAGCTTAGCCGGGACCACCTCTGGAAACACCATATATTTT

clone size: .
D gene: .
V gene: TRBV5-1
J gene: TRBJ2-2
CDR3 length: 15
CDR3 protein: CASSLSTLGAGELFF
CDR3 DNA: TGCGCCAGCAGCTTGAGTACCCTTGGCGCCGGGGAGCTGTTTTTT

clone size: .
D gene: .
V gene: TRBV12-3/TRBV12-4
J gene: TRBJ2-2
CDR3 length: 15
CDR3 protein: CASSPDRSNTGELFF
CDR3 DNA: TGTGCCAGCAGCCCCGACAGATCGAACACCGGGGAGCTGTTTTTT

clone size: few
D gene: TRBD2
V gene: TRBV19
J gene: TRBJ2-1
CDR3 length: 16
CDR3 protein: CASSTLTSGGRSEQFF
CDR3 DNA: TGTGCCAGTAGTACATTGACTAGCGGGGGTCGCAGTGAGCAGTTCTTC

clone size: few
D gene: .
V gene: TRBV7-9
J gene: TRBJ2-5
CDR3 length: 15
CDR3 protein: CASSLAEVEGETQYF
CDR3 DNA: TGTGCCAGCAGCTTAGCGGAAGTAGAGGGAGAGACCCAGTACTTC

clone size: few
D gene: .
V gene: TRBV12-3/TRBV12-4
J gene: TRBJ2-7
CDR3 length: 13
CDR3 protein: CASSFRRTYEQYF
CDR3 DNA: TGTGCCAGCAGTTTCCGGCGAACCTACGAGCAGTACTTC

clone size: .
D gene: .
V gene: TRBV24-1
J gene: TRBJ2-3
CDR3 length: 11
CDR3 protein: CATSRGGTQYF
CDR3 DNA: TGTGCCACCAGCCGGGGAGGTACGCAGTATTTT

clone size: .
D gene: .
V gene: TRBV7-2
J gene: TRBJ2-3
CDR3 length: 14
CDR3 protein: CASSLDRYTDTQYF
CDR3 DNA: TGTGCCAGCAGCTTAGACAGATACACAGATACGCAGTATTTT

clone size: .
D gene: .
V gene: TRBV20-1
J gene: TRBJ2-3
CDR3 length: 14
CDR3 protein: CSAGDTLSTDTQYF
CDR3 DNA: TGCAGTGCTGGAGACACCCTTTCCACAGATACGCAGTATTTT

clone size: .
D gene: TRBD2
V gene: TRBV20-1
J gene: TRBJ2-1
CDR3 length: 16
CDR3 protein: CRAQGLLAGEYNEQFF
CDR3 DNA: TGCAGGGCCCAGGGACTACTAGCGGGAGAGTACAATGAGCAGTTCTTC

clone size: few
D gene: .
V gene: TRBV12-3/TRBV12-4
J gene: TRBJ2-1
CDR3 length: 11
CDR3 protein: CASSNRNEQFF
CDR3 DNA: TGTGCCAGCAGTAACCGGAATGAGCAGTTCTTC

clone size: few
D gene: .
V gene: TRBV2
J gene: TRBJ2-6
CDR3 length: 15
CDR3 protein: CASSRRFSGANVLTF
CDR3 DNA: TGTGCCAGCAGCAGACGGTTCTCTGGGGCCAACGTCCTGACTTTC

clone size: many
D gene: .
V gene: TRBV20-1
J gene: TRBJ2-2
CDR3 length: 15
CDR3 protein: CSARDRGWDTGELFF
CDR3 DNA: TGCAGTGCTAGAGACAGGGGTTGGGATACCGGGGAGCTGTTTTTT

clone size: few
D gene: .
V gene: TRBV18
J gene: TRBJ1-1
CDR3 length: 15
CDR3 protein: CASSPLVSGDTEAFF
CDR3 DNA: TGTGCCAGCTCACCCTTGGTATCGGGGGACACTGAAGCTTTCTTT